Given below is one T cell receptor beta chain in context. Its antigen is undetermined. This sequence may be a read error, since a much larger clone differs from it by one base. These data come from a study of tumor-infiltrating lymphocytes in primary liver carcinoma. Study at large: Surgical resection was the treatment these patients received for primary liver carcinoma. Tumors measured about 4 to 11 cm and were stage T1-T3 N0M0.

Unsorted whole blood yielded the blood RNA, and germline DNA was also extracted. These patients lived with chronic HBV infection and had never been treated. With around 500 ng total RNA as template and a constant-region primer, TCR beta cDNA was made. ARM-PCR was slightly modified, and three nested multiplex PCR rounds with it gave rise to the TCR beta libraries. TRBV1-TRBV30 forward and Cbeta reverse primers drove the first two roughly 10-cycle rounds. TCRdb reprocessed the multiplex PCR reads via MiXCR and lists one record per CDR3 protein. The sample consists of 310,000 or so distinct CDR3 sequences, about 65% of them appearing once. Study findings and constraints: Each sample was bulk and unsorted; consequently, CD4+ and CD8+ repertoires were not compared.

CDR1 and CDR2 (germline): MNHNS, SASEGT. Unmatched junction bases numbered 11, after V lost 6 bases and J lost 6 bases. The CDR3 extends over 14 amino acids. The receptor comes from a man aged 35 to 55 with primary liver carcinoma and hepatitis B virus infection. Sequenced: peripheral blood. This chain connects TRBV6-1 to TRBJ2-7; 7 bases are shared with TRBD2. This CDR3 reads CASRKTSWSTEQYF. The CDR3 coding sequence is TGTGCCAGCAGGAAGACTAGCTGGAGTACCGAGCAGTACTTC.